This paragraph reports one T cell receptor (beta chain). Its antigen is not identified. This sample stems from a study of cytomegalovirus exposure and HLA in healthy donors. Study at large: The 120 validation repertoires matched the roughly 670 first-cohort repertoires in platform, a later analysis reported.

Study results and caveats: The study flagged about 150 TCR beta chains as cytomegalovirus-associated. The study found most TCR sequences rare, yet found some public TCRs in many donors.

Among the approximately 130 subjects of the validation cohort, separate from the roughly 700-subject first cohort, were the donors. TCRdb keeps only in-frame clones here, not all; method: immunoSEQ multiplex PCR. The sample includes tens of thousands of clones, 70% to 90% seen only once; the top ten take over 1%. The sequence was collected from a woman between 18 and 30 years old in good health and CMV-seronegative. What was sequenced was PBMCs.

In DNA form, the CDR3 reads TGTGCCAGCAGTTTTCCTGCGGGGGGGCCTGGAAATGAGCAGTTCTTC. It is translated as CASSFPAGGPGNEQFF. V is TRBV27 and J is TRBJ2-1, with 9 positions matching TRBD2. This CDR3 comprises 16 residues. Germline V CDR1 and CDR2: MNHEY, SMNVEV (reference sequence). J gave up 7 bases and V 3 bases, and 10 bases lay outside the gene matches.